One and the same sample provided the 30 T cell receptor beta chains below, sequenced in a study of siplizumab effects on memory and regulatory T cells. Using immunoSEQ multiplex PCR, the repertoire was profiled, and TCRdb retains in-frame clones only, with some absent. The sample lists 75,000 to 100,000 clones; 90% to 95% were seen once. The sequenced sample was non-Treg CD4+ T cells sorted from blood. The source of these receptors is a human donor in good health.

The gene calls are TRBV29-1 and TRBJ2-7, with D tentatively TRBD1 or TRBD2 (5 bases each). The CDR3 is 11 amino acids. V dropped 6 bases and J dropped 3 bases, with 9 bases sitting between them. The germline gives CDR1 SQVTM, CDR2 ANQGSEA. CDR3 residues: CSVRGGYEQYF. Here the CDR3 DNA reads TGCAGCGTGAGGGGCGGCTACGAGCAGTACTTC.

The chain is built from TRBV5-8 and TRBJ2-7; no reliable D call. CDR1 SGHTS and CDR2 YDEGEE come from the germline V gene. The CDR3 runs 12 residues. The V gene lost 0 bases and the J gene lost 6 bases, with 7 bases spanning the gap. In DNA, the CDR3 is TGTGCCAGCAGCTTGGGACCCTTCGAGCAGTACTTC. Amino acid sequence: CASSLGPFEQYF.

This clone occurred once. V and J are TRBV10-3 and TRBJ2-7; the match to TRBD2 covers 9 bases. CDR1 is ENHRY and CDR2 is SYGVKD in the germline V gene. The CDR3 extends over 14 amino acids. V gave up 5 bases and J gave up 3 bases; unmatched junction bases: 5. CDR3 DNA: TGTGCCATCAGTTGGGCGGGGGGGAACTACGAGCAGTACTTC. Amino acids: CAISWAGGNYEQYF.

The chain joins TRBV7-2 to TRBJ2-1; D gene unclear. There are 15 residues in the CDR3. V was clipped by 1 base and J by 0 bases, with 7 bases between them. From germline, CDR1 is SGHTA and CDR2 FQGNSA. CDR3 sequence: CASSLGESSYNEQFF. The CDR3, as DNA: TGTGCCAGCAGCTTAGGCGAGAGCTCCTACAATGAGCAGTTCTTC.

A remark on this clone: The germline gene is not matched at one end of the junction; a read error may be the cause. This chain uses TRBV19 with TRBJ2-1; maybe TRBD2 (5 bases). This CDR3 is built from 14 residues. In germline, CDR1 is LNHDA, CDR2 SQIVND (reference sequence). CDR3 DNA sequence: TGTGCAAGTAGTCTAGATGGACTTTACAATGAGCAGTTCTTC. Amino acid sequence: CASSLDGLYNEQFF.

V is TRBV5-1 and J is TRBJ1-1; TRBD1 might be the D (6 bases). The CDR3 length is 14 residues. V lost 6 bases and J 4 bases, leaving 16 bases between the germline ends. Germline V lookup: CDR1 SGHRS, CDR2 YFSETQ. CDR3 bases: TGCGCCAGCAACCCGGGGGCGCGGGGCACTGAAGCTTTCTTT. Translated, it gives CASNPGARGTEAFF.

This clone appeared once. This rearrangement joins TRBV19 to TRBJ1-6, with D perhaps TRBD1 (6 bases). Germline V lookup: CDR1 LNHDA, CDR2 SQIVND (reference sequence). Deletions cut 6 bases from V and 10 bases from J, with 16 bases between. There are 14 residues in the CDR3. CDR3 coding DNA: TGTGCCAGTAGGACCGGGACAAAAGTCTCACCCCTCCACTTT. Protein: CASRTGTKVSPLHF.

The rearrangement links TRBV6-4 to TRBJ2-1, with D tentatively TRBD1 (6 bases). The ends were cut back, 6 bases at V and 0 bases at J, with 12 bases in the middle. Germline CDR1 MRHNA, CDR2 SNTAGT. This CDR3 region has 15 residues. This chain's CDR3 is CASSVDRTSYNEQFF. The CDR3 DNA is TGTGCCAGCAGCGTAGACAGGACCTCCTACAATGAGCAGTTCTTC.

This chain's CDR3 is CASSNRQGHDEQYF. The CDR3 nucleotides read TGCGCCAGCAGCAACCGACAGGGGCACGACGAGCAGTACTTC. The chain has TRBV5-1 and TRBJ2-7, with 8 bases identical to TRBD1. Trimming took 4 bases from V and 5 from J; bases not matched to a gene: 8. Germline-derived CDR1 and CDR2 are SGHRS and YFSETQ. The CDR3 covers 14 residues.

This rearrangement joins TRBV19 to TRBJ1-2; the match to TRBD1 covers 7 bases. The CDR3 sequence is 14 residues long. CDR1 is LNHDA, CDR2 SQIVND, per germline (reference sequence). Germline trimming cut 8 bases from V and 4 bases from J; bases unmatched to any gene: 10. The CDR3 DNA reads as TGTGCCAGTGGCGGACAGGTCGACGGCTATGGCTACACCTTC. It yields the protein CASGGQVDGYGYTF.

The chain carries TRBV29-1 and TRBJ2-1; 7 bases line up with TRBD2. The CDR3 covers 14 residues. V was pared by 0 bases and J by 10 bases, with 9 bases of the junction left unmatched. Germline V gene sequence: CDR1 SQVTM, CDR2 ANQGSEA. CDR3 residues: CSVEDLGLGGEQFF. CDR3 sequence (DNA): TGCAGCGTTGAAGATTTAGGACTAGGTGGGGAGCAGTTCTTC.

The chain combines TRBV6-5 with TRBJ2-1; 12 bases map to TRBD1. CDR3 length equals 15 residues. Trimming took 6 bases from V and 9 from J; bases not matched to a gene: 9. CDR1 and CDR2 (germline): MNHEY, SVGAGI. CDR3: CASRPPGQGAFEQFF. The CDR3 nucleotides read TGTGCCAGCAGGCCCCCGGGACAGGGGGCTTTTGAGCAGTTCTTC.

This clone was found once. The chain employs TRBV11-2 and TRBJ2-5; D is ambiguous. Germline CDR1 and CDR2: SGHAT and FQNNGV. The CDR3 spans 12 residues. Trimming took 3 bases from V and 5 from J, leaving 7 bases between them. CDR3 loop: CASSLWSETQYF. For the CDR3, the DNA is TGTGCCAGCAGCTTGTGGTCGGAGACCCAGTACTTC.

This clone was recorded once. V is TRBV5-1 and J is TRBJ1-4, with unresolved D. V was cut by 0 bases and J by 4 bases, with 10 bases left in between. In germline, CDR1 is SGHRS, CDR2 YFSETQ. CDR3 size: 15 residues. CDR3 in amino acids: CASSLGSSVNEKLFF. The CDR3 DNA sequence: TGCGCCAGCAGCTTGGGGAGCTCAGTTAATGAAAAACTGTTTTTT.

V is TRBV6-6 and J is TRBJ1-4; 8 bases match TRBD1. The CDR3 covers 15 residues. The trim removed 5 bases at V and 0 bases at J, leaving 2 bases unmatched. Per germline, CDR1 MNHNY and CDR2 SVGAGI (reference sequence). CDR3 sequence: CASSGQGATNEKLFF. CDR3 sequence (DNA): TGTGCCAGCAGTGGACAGGGAGCAACTAATGAAAAACTGTTTTTT.

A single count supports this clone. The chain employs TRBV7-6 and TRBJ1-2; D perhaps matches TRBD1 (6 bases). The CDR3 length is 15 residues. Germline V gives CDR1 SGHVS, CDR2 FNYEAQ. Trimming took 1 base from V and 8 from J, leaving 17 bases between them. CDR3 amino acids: CASSLEAGQSQGYTF. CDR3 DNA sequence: TGTGCCAGCAGCTTAGAAGCCGGACAGTCTCAGGGCTACACCTTC.

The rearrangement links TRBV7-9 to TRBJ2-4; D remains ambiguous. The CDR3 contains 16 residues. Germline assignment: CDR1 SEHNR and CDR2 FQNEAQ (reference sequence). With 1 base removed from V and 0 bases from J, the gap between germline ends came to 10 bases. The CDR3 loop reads CASSLEQSVAKNIQYF. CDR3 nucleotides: TGTGCCAGCAGCTTAGAACAGTCAGTAGCCAAAAACATTCAGTACTTC.

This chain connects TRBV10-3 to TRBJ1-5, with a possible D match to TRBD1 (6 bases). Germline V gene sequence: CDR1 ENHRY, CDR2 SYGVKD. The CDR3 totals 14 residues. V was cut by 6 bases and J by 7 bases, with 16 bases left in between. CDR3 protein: CAISPGGGGQPQHF. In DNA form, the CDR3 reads TGTGCCATCAGCCCCGGGGGGGGCGGCCAGCCCCAGCATTTT.

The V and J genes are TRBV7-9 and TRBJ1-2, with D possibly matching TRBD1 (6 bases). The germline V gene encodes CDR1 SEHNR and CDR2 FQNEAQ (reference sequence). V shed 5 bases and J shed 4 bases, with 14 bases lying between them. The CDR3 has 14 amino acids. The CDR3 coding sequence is TGTGCCAGCAGCCGGCTGACAGGATTCTATGGCTACACCTTC. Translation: CASSRLTGFYGYTF.

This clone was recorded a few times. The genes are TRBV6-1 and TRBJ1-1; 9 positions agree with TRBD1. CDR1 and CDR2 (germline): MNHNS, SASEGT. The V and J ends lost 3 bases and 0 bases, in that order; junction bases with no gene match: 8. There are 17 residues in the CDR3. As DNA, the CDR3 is TGTGCCAGCAGTGACCCGGGACAGGGCGTCATGAACACTGAAGCTTTCTTT. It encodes CASSDPGQGVMNTEAFF.

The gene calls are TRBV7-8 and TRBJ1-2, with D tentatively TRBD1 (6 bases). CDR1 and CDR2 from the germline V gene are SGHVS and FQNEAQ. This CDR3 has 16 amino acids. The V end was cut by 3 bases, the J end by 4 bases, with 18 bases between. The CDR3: CASSFSGGPAFYGYTF. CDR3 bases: TGTGCCAGCAGCTTTTCGGGGGGCCCGGCTTTCTATGGCTACACCTTC.

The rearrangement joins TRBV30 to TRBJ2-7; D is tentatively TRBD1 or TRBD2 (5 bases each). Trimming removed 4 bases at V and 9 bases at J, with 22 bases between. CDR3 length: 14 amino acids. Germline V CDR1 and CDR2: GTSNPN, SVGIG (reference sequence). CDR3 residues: CAWNRDRFSIGQYF. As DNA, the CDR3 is TGTGCCTGGAATCGGGACCGATTCTCAATCGGGCAGTACTTC.

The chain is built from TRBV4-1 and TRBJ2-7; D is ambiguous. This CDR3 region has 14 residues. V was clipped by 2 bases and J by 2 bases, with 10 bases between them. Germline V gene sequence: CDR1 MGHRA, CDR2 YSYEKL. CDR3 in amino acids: CASSQPDRAYEQYF. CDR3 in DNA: TGCGCCAGCAGCCAACCGGACCGGGCCTACGAGCAGTACTTC.

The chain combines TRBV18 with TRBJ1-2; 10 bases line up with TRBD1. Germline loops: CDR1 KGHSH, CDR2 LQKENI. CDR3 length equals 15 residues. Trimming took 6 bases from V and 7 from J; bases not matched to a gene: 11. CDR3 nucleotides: TGTGCCAGCTCTCCGCCGGGACAGGGGTTACGTGGCTACACCTTC. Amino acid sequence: CASSPPGQGLRGYTF.

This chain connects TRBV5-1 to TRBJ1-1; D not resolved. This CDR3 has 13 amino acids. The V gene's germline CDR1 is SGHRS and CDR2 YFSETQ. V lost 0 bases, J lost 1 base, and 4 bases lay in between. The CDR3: CASSLAGNTEAFF. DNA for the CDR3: TGCGCCAGCAGCTTGGCAGGGAACACTGAAGCTTTCTTT.

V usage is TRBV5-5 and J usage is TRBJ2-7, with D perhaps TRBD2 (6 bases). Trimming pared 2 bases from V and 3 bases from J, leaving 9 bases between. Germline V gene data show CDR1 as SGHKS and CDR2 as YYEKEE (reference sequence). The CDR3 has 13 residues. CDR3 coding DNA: TGTGCCAGCAGCTTAGGAGGGAACTACGAGCAGTACTTC. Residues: CASSLGGNYEQYF.

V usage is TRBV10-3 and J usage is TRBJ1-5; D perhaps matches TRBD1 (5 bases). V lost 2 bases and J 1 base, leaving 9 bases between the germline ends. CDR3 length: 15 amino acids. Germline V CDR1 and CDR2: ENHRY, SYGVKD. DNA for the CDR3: TGTGCCATCAGTGAGGGGGGGACGAGCAATCAGCCCCAGCATTTT. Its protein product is CAISEGGTSNQPQHF.

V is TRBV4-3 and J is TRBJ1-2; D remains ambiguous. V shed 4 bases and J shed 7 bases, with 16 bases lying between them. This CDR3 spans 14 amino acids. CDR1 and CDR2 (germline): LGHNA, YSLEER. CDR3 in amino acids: CASSPTETRGGYTF. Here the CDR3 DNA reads TGCGCCAGCAGCCCGACCGAAACTCGGGGTGGCTACACCTTC.

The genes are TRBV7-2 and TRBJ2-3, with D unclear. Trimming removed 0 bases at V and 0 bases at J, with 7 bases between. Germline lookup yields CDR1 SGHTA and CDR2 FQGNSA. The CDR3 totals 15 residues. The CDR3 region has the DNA TGTGCCAGCAGCTTAGCCCCTTGGAGCACAGATACGCAGTATTTT. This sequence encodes CASSLAPWSTDTQYF.

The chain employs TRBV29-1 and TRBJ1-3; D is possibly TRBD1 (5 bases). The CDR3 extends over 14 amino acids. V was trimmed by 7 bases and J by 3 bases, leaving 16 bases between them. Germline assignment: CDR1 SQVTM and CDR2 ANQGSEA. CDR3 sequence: CSAKTGGDGNTIYF. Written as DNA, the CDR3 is TGCAGCGCAAAAACCGGGGGAGATGGAAACACCATATATTTT.